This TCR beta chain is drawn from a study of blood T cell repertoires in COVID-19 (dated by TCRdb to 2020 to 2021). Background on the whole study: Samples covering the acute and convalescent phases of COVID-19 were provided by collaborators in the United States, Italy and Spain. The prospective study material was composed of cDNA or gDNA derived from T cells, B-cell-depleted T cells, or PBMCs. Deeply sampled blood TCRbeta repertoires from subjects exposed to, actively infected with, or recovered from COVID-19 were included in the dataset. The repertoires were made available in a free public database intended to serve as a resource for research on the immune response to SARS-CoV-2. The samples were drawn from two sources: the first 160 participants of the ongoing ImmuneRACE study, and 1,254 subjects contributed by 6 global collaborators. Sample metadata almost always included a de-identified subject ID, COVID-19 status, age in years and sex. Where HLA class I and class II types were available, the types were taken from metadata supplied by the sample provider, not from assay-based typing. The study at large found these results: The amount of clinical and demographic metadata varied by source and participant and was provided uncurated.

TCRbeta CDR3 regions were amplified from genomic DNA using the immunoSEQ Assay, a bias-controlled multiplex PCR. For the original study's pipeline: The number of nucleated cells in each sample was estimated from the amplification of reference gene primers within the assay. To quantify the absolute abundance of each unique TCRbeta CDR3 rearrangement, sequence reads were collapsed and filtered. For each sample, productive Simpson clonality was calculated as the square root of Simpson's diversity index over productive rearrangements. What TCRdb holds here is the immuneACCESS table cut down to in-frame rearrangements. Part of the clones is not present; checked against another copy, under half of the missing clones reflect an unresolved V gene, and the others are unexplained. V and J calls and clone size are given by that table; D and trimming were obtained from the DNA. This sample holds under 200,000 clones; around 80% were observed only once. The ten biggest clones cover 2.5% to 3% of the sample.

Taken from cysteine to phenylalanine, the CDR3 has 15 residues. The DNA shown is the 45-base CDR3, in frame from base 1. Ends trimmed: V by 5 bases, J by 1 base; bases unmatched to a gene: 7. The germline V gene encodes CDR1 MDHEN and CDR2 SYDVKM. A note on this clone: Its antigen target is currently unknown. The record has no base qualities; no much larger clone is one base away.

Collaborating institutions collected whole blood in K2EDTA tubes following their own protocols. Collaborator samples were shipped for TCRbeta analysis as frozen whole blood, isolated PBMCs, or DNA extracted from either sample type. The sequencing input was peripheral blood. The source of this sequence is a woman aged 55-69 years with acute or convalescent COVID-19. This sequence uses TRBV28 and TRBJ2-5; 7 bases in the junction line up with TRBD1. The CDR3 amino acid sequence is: CASSRETGTQETQYF. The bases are TGTGCCAGCAGTAGGGAGACAGGGACCCAAGAGACCCAGTACTTC. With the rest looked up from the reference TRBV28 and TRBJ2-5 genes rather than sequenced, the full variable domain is DVKVTQSSRYLVKRTGEKVFLECVQDMDHENMFWYRQDPGLGLRLIYFSYDVKMKEKGDIPEGYSVSREKKERFSLILESASTNQTSMYLCASSRETGTQETQYFGPGTRLLVL.